These 21 T cell receptor beta chains were sequenced from one sample in a study of vaccination and CD4 T cells after COVID-19 (dated by TCRdb to the early 2020s). These TCRs are of unknown antigen specificity. In light of the paper, this sample's treatment or condition label describes: approximately nine-day PBMC culture with coronavirus spike peptide pools or control peptides (ViraFEST assay). Receptor amplification or capture employed PCR. The sequencer listed for this sample is Illumina iSeq 100. TCR sequencing of DNA from cultured CD4+ T cells used the Oncomine TCR Beta short-read assay at the Johns Hopkins FTIC core. Through fastp at Q25 and MiXCR, TCRdb rebuilt clones from the public reads, retaining in-frame beta chains. Duplicate CDR3 protein sequences are folded into a single record with the most common DNA and genes. This sample has around 10,000 distinct CDR3 sequences in its table, and around three fifths of those were observed once. The top ten constitute approximately 26% of the sample.

The specimen was CD4+ T cells from blood, cultured in vitro. These receptors originate from a human donor who had recovered from COVID-19.

In DNA form, the CDR3 reads TGTGCCAGCAGCTCGTTGGGGGGCACTGAAGCTTTCTTT. Protein product: CASSSLGGTEAFF. The V and J genes are TRBV12-3 or TRBV12-4 and TRBJ1-1; TRBD1 might be the D (5 bases). Trimming shortened V by 6 bases and J by 4 bases, and 12 bases separated the two germline ends. This CDR3 has 13 residues.

The rearrangement uses TRBV6-5 and TRBJ1-2; TRBD1 might be the D (5 bases). The V end lost 0 bases, the J end lost 4 bases, and 12 bases lay between the germline ends. CDR3 length: 15 amino acids. Germline V gene lookup returns CDR1 MNHEY and CDR2 SVGAGI. The chain's CDR3 is CASSYSLGVSYGYTF. The CDR3 DNA sequence: TGTGCCAGCAGTTACTCGCTAGGGGTGAGCTATGGCTACACCTTC.

The chain employs TRBV6-5 and TRBJ2-3, with 10 bases identical to TRBD2. J gave up 4 bases and V 2 bases, and 6 bases lay outside the gene matches. CDR1 is MNHEY and CDR2 is SVGAGI in the germline V gene. The CDR3 contains 16 residues. The CDR3 DNA reads TGTGCCAGCAGTTACCAAAGCGGGGGGGCACCAGATACGCAGTATTTT. Translated, it gives CASSYQSGGAPDTQYF.

This chain links TRBV6-2 or TRBV6-3 with TRBJ1-5, with a weak D call TRBD1 (5 bases). The CDR3 loop spans 13 amino acids. Trimming cost V 6 bases and J 5 bases, with 11 bases left between them. Germline V gene data show CDR1 as MNHEY and CDR2 as SVGEGT. In nucleotides, the CDR3 is TGTGCCAGCAGCTGGGACGGATATCAGCCCCAGCATTTT. Translated: CASSWDGYQPQHF.

V is TRBV6-4 and J is TRBJ2-2; TRBD2 matches at 9 bases. The CDR3 extends over 14 amino acids. The germline V gene has CDR1 MRHNA and CDR2 SNTAGT. J lost 6 bases, V lost 8 bases, and 7 bases had no gene match. For the CDR3, the DNA is TGTGCCAGCGGATCCGGGACTAGCTCCGGGGAGCTGTTTTTT. This gives the protein CASGSGTSSGELFF.

V gene TRBV27 combines with J gene TRBJ1-4; 10 positions agree with TRBD1. Trimming cost V 2 bases and J 8 bases; bases outside gene matches: 17. This CDR3 spans 19 amino acids. CDR1 and CDR2 from the germline V gene are MNHEY and SMNVEV (reference sequence). The CDR3 DNA follows: TGTGCCAGCAGTTTAAGGGGACAGGGGTCCCTGGCAGCGAGAGAAAAACTGTTTTTT. It encodes CASSLRGQGSLAAREKLFF.

The chain links TRBV6-1 to TRBJ1-1; no definite D call. In germline, CDR1 is MNHNS, CDR2 SASEGT. The CDR3 is 14 amino acids. V lost 8 bases and J lost 3, with 16 bases in between. CDR3: CASFDPSRYTEAFF. The DNA for the CDR3 is TGTGCCAGCTTCGACCCTTCAAGATACACTGAAGCTTTCTTT.

CDR3 loop: CAWSVNREFVFEQYF. The CDR3 coding sequence is TGTGCCTGGAGCGTAAACAGGGAATTTGTCTTCGAGCAGTACTTC. The rearrangement uses TRBV30 and TRBJ2-7; perhaps TRBD1 as D (6 bases). V lost 3 bases to trimming and J lost 6 bases, with 21 bases between them. The CDR3 contains 15 residues. Germline V CDR1 and CDR2: GTSNPN, SVGIG (reference sequence).

This clonotype was seen only once. Here the CDR3 DNA reads TGTGCCAGCAGCTTTCTGCCGAGGACAGAGAACGACTATGGCTACACCTTC. It is translated as CASSFLPRTENDYGYTF. The genes are TRBV7-9 and TRBJ1-2, with D maybe TRBD1 (6 bases). Germline assignment: CDR1 SEHNR and CDR2 FQNEAQ (reference sequence). The CDR3 runs to 17 residues. Trimming pared 3 bases from V and 3 bases from J, leaving 20 bases between.

The chain has TRBV20-1 and TRBJ2-3, with 9 bases that match TRBD1. The V segment lost 7 bases and the J segment 2 bases; nucleotides outside the gene matches: 4. Per the germline V gene, CDR1 is DFQATT and CDR2 is SNEGSKA (reference sequence). This CDR3 is built from 13 residues. The CDR3 loop is CSVGQGATDTQYF. The CDR3 DNA sequence: TGCAGTGTGGGACAGGGTGCCACAGATACGCAGTATTTT.

V gene TRBV19 combines with J gene TRBJ1-2; no clear D gene. CDR3 length: 16 amino acids. V lost 7 bases and J lost 6, with 24 bases in between. Germline V CDR1 and CDR2: LNHDA, SQIVND (reference sequence). In nucleotides, the CDR3 is TGTGCCAGTACCCAGGTTAGGGCACCCGGGAGACATGGCTACACCTTC. Protein: CASTQVRAPGRHGYTF.

This chain joins TRBV5-4 and TRBJ2-6; TRBD1 or TRBD2 may be the D gene (5 bases each). V shed 3 bases and J shed 4 bases, with 14 bases lying between them. CDR1 and CDR2 (germline): SGHNT, YYREEE (reference sequence). The length of the CDR3 is 16 residues. This CDR3 is CASSSTVGTGANVLTF. CDR3 in DNA: TGTGCCAGCAGCTCAACAGTAGGGACGGGGGCCAACGTCCTGACTTTC. The full variable domain, rest sourced from reference TRBV5-4 and TRBJ2-6, is ETGVTQSPTHLIKTRGQQVTLRCSSQSGHNTVSWYQQALGQGPQFIFQYYREEENGRGNFPPRFSGLQFPNYSSELNVNALELDDSALYLCASSSTVGTGANVLTFGAGSRLTVL.

V gene TRBV10-3 combines with J gene TRBJ1-1, with a weak D call TRBD1 (5 bases). The germline V gene encodes CDR1 ENHRY and CDR2 SYGVKD. Deletions cut 6 bases from V and 5 bases from J, with 13 bases between. The CDR3 totals 13 residues. The CDR3 reads CAIRGAVGTEAFF. The CDR3, as DNA: TGTGCCATCAGAGGGGCCGTAGGTACTGAAGCTTTCTTT.

This rearrangement joins TRBV20-1 to TRBJ1-2; TRBD1 matches 8 bases. This CDR3 spans 13 amino acids. CDR1 is DFQATT, CDR2 SNEGSKA, per germline (reference sequence). Trimming at V came to 7 bases and at J to 2 bases, leaving 6 bases not matched to a gene. The CDR3 region is CSGGQGGNYGYTF. CDR3 DNA: TGCAGTGGTGGACAGGGAGGGAACTATGGCTACACCTTC.

V and J are TRBV6-1 and TRBJ2-7; possible D gene TRBD2, 5 bases. The CDR3 spans 16 residues. Per germline, CDR1 MNHNS and CDR2 SASEGT. V was pared by 6 bases and J by 3 bases, with 21 bases between. The CDR3 here is CASSLQTTGTGYEQYF. In DNA form, the CDR3 reads TGTGCCAGCAGCTTACAAACGACGGGAACGGGCTACGAGCAGTACTTC.

This clonotype was counted once. The V gene is TRBV5-1, the J gene TRBJ2-5; a possible D gene is TRBD1 (6 bases). The CDR3 sequence is 16 residues long. V shed 5 bases and J shed 4 bases, with 21 bases lying between them. Germline CDR1 SGHRS, CDR2 YFSETQ. CDR3 amino acids: CASSYISSPRGETQYF. DNA for the CDR3: TGCGCCAGCAGTTACATTTCGTCACCCAGGGGAGAGACCCAGTACTTC.

The rearrangement joins TRBV20-1 to TRBJ2-2, with TRBD2 matching over 14 bases. The CDR3 consists of 15 residues. Germline CDR1 reads DFQATT; CDR2 reads SNEGSKA (reference sequence). V lost 6 bases, J lost 3 bases, and 3 bases stayed unmatched. Here the CDR3 DNA reads TGCAGTGCCAGGACTAGCGGGGGGTACACCGGGGAGCTGTTTTTT. Protein: CSARTSGGYTGELFF.

The chain employs TRBV24-1 and TRBJ1-3; TRBD1 is a possible D gene (5 bases). The CDR3 is made up of 20 amino acids. The ends were cut back, 3 bases at V and 0 bases at J, with 23 bases in the middle. Germline CDR1 is KGHDR and CDR2 is SFDVKD. This chain's CDR3 is CATSDPLRTHGGDSGNTIYF. The CDR3 region has the DNA TGTGCCACCAGTGATCCACTTAGGACCCACGGGGGTGACTCTGGAAACACCATATATTTT.

This rearrangement joins TRBV11-3 to TRBJ2-1; TRBD1 might be the D (6 bases). Trimming pared 5 bases from V and 6 bases from J, leaving 11 bases between. CDR3 length: 13 residues. Germline V gives CDR1 SGHNT, CDR2 YENEEA. The CDR3 DNA sequence: TGTGCCAGCAGCCAGCAGGGGACCAATGAGCAGTTCTTC. This codes for CASSQQGTNEQFF.

The rearrangement links TRBV9 to TRBJ1-2; D is unclear. The length of the CDR3 is 15 residues. V was cut by 0 bases and J by 0 bases, with 9 bases left in between. Germline V gene lookup returns CDR1 SGDLS and CDR2 YYNGEE. CDR3 bases: TGTGCCAGCAGCGTAGACAGCGCCCCTAACTATGGCTACACCTTC. It is translated as CASSVDSAPNYGYTF.

This clonotype was observed a few times. J is TRBJ2-7 and V is TRBV4-1; 7 bases map to TRBD1. This CDR3 comprises 15 residues. V shed 4 bases and J 2 bases; nucleotides not matched to a gene: 8. Germline CDR1 is MGHRA and CDR2 is YSYEKL. The CDR3 nucleotides read TGCGCCAGCAGCCCCGATGACAGGGCTCCCTACGAGCAGTACTTC. Translating gives CASSPDDRAPYEQYF.